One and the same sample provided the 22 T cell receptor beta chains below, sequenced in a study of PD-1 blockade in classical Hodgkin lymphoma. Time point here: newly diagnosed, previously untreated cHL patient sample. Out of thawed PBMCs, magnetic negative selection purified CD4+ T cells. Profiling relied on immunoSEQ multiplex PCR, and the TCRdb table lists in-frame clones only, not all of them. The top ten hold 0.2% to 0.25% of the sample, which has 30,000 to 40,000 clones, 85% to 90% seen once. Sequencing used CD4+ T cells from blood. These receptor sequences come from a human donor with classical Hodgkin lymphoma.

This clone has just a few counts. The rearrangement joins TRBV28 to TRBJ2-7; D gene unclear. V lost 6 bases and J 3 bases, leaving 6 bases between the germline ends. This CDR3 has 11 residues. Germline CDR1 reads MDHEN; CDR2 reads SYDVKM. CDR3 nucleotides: TGTGCCAGCAGCCGGAACTACGAGCAGTACTTC. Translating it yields CASSRNYEQYF.

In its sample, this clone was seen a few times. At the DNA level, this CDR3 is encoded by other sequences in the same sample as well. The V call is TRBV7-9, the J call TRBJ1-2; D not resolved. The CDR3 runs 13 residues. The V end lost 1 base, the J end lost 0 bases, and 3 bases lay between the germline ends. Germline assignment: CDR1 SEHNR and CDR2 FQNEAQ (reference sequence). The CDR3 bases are TGTGCCAGCAGCTTAGATTCTAACTATGGCTACACCTTC. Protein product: CASSLDSNYGYTF.

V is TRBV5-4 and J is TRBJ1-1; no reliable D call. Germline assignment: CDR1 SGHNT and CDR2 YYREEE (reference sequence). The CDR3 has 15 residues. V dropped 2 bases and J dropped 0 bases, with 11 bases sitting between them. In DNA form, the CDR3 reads TGTGCCAGCAGCTTTCAGGTAGCCATGAACACTGAAGCTTTCTTT. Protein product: CASSFQVAMNTEAFF.

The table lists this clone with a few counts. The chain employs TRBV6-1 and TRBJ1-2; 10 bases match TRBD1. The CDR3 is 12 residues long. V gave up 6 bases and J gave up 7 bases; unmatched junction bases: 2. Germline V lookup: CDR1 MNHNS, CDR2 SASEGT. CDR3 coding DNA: TGTGCCAGCAGGGGACAGGGGAGTGGCTACACCTTC. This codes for CASRGQGSGYTF.

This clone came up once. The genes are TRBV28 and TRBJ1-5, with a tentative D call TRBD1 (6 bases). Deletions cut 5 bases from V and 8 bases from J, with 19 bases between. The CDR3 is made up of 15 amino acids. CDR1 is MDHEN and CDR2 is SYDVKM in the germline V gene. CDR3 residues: CASSPGGSFDEPQHF. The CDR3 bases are TGTGCCAGCAGTCCGGGGGGCAGTTTCGACGAGCCCCAGCATTTT.

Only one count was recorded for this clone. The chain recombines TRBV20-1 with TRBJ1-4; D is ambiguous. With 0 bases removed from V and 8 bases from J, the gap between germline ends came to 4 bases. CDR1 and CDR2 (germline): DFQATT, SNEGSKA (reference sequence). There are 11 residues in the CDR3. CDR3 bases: TGCAGTGCTAGAGATGGGGAAAAACTGTTTTTT. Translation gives CSARDGEKLFF.

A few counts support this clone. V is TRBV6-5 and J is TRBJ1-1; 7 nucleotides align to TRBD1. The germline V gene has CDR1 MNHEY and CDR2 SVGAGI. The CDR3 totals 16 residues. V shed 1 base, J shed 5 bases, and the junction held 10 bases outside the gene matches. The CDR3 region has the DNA TGTGCCAGCAGTTACTGGCGATATCTCAGGGGGACTGAAGCTTTCTTT. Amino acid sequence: CASSYWRYLRGTEAFF.

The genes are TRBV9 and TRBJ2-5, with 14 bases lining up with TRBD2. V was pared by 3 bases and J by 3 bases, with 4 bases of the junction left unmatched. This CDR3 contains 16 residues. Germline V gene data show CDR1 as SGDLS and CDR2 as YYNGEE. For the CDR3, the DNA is TGTGCCAGCAGCGCAGGGACTAGCGGGGGCGAAGAGACCCAGTACTTC. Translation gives CASSAGTSGGEETQYF.

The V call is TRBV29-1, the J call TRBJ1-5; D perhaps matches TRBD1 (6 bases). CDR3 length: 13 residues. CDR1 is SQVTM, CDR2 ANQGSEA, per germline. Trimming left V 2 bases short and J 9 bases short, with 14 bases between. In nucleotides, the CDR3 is TGCAGCGTTGAATTGGTCAGGGGAGGGCCCCAGCATTTT. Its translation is CSVELVRGGPQHF.

CDR3 DNA sequence: TGTGCCAGCAACGAGGACTACGGCTATGGCTACACCTTC. This encodes CASNEDYGYGYTF. V and J are TRBV2 and TRBJ1-2, with no clear D. V was pared by 7 bases and J by 4 bases, with 13 bases between. This CDR3 is built from 13 residues. Germline CDR1 SNHLY, CDR2 FYNNEI.

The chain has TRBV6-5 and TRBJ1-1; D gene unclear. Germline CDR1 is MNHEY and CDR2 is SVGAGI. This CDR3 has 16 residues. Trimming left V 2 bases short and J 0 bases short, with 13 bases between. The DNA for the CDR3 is TGTGCCAGCAGTTACGGGCCAGTCCGCATGAACACTGAAGCTTTCTTT. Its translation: CASSYGPVRMNTEAFF.

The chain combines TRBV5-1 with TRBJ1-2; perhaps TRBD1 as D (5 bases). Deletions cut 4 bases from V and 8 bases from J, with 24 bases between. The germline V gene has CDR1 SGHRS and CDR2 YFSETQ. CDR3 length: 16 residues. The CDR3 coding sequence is TGCGCCAGCAGCGTGACTTACAGGAAGGCGCCGATAGGCTACACCTTC. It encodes CASSVTYRKAPIGYTF.

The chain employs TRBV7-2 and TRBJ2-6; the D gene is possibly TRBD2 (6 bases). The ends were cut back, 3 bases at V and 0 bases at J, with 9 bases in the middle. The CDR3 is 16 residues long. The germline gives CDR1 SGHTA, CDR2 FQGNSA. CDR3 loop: CASSLRGGSGANVLTF. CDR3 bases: TGTGCCAGCAGCTTGCGGGGCGGCTCTGGGGCCAACGTCCTGACTTTC.

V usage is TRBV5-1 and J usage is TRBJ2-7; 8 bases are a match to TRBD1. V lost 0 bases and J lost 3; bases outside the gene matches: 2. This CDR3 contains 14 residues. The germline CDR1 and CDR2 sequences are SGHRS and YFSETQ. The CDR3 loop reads CASSLEDRVYEQYF. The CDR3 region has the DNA TGCGCCAGCAGCTTGGAGGACAGGGTCTACGAGCAGTACTTC.

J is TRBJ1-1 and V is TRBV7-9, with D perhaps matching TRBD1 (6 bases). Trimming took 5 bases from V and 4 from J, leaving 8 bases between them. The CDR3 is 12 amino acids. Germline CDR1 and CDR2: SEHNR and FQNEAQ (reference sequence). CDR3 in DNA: TGTGCCAGCAGCGCCAGGGGCACTGAAGCTTTCTTT. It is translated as CASSARGTEAFF.

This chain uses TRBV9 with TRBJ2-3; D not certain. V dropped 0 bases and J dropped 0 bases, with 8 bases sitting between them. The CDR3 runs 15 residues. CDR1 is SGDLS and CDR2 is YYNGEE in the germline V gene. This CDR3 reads CASSVVAASTDTQYF. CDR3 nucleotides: TGTGCCAGCAGCGTAGTGGCAGCTAGCACAGATACGCAGTATTTT.

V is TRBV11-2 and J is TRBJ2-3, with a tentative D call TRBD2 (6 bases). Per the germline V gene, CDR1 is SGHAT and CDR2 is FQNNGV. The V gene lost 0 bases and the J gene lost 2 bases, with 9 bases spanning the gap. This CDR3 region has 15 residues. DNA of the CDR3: TGTGCCAGCAGCTTAGATTGGGGGGACACAGATACGCAGTATTTT. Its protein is CASSLDWGDTDTQYF.

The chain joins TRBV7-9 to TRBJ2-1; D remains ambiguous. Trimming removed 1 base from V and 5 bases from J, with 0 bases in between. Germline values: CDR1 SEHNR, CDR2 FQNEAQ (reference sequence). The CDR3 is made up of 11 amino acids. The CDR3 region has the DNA TGTGCCAGCAGCTTAGACAATGAGCAGTTCTTC. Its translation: CASSLDNEQFF.

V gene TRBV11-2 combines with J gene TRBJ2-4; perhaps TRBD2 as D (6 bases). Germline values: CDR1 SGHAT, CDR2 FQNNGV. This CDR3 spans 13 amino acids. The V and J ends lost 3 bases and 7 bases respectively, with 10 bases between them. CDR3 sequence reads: CASSFLARNIQYF. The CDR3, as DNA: TGTGCCAGCAGCTTCCTAGCGCGGAACATTCAGTACTTC.

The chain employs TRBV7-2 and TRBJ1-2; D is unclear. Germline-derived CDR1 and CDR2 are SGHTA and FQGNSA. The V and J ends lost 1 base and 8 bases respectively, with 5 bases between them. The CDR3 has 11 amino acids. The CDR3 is CASSLDRGYTF. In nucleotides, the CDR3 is TGTGCCAGCAGCTTAGATAGGGGCTACACCTTC.

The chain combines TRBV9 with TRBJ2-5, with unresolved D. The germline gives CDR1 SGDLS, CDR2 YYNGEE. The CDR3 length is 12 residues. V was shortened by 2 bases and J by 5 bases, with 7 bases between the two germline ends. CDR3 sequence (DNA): TGTGCCAGCAGCGTGGTCGGGGAGACCCAGTACTTC. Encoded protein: CASSVVGETQYF. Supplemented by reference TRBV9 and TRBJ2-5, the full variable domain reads DSGVTQTPKHLITATGQRVTLRCSPRSGDLSVYWYQQSLDQGLQFLIQYYNGEERAKGNILERFSAQQFPDLHSELNLSSLELGDSALYFCASSVVGETQYFGPGTRLLVL.

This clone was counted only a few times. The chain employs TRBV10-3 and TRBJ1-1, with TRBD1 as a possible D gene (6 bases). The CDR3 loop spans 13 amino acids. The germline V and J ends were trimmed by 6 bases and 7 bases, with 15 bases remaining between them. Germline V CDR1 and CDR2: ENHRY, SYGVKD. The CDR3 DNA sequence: TGTGCCATCAGACCGGGACAAGGGGGTGAAGCTTTCTTT. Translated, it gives CAIRPGQGGEAFF.